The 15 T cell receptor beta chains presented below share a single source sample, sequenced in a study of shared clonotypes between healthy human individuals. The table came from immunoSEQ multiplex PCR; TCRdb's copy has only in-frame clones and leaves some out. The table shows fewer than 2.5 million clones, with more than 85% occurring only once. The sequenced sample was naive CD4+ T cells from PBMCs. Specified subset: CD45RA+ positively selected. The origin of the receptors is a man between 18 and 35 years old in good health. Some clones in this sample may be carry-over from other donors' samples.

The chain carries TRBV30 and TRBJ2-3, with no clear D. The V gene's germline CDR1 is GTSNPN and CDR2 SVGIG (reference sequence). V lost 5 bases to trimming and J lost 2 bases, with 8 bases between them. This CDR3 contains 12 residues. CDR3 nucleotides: TGTGCCTGGGGGCGGCCCACAGATACGCAGTATTTT. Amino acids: CAWGRPTDTQYF.

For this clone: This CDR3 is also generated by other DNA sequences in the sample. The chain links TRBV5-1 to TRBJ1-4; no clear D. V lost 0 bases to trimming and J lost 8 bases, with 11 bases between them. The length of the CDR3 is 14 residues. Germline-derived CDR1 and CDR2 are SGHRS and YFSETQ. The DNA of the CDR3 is TGCGCCAGCAGCTTGGAGCGGGGTGGCGAAAAACTGTTTTTT. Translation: CASSLERGGEKLFF.

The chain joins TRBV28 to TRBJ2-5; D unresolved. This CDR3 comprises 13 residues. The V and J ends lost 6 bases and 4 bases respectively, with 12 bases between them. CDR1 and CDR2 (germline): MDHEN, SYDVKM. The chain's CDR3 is CASSGTPVETQYF. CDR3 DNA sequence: TGTGCCAGCAGCGGTACTCCGGTAGAGACCCAGTACTTC.

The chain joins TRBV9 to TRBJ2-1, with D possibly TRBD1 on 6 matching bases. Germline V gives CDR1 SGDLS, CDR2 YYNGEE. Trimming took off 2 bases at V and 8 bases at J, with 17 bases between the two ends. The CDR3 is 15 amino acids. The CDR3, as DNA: TGTGCCAGCAGCGTGGGACATCTCGTAACATATGAGCAGTTCTTC. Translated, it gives CASSVGHLVTYEQFF.

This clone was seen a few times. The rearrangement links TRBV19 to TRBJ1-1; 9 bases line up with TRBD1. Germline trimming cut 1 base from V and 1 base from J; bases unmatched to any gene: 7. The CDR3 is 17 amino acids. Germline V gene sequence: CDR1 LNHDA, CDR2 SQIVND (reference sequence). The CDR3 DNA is TGTGCCAGTAGTATAGGGGGACAGGGAGGACGGAACACTGAAGCTTTCTTT. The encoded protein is CASSIGGQGGRNTEAFF.

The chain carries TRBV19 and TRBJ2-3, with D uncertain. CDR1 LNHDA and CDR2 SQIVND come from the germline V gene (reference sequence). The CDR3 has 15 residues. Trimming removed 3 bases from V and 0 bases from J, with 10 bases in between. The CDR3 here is CASSILDRSTDTQYF. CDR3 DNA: TGTGCCAGTAGTATCTTGGACCGGAGCACAGATACGCAGTATTTT.

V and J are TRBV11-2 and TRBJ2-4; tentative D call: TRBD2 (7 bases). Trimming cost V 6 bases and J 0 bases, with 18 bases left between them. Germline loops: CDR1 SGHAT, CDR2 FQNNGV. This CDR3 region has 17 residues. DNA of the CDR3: TGTGCCAGCAGGCCGGCCGGGGGGCCCTTAGCCAAAAACATTCAGTACTTC. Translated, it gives CASRPAGGPLAKNIQYF. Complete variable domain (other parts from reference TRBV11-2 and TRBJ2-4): EAGVAQSPRYKIIEKRQSVAFWCNPISGHATLYWYQQILGQGPKLLIQFQNNGVVDDSQLPKDRFSAERLKGVDSTLKIQPAKLEDSAVYLCASRPAGGPLAKNIQYFGAGTRLSVL.

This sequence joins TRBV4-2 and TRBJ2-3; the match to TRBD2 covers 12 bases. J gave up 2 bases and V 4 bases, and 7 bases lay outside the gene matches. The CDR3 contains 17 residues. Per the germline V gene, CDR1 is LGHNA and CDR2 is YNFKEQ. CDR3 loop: CASSRRLAGAYTDTQYF. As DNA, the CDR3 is TGTGCCAGCAGCCGAAGACTAGCGGGAGCCTACACAGATACGCAGTATTTT.

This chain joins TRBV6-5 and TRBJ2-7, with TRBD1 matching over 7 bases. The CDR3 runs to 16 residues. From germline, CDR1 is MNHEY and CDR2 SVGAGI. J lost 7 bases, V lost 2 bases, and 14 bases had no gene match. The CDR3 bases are TGTGCCAGCAGTTACCAACATAGACAGGGTCAGCGGGAGCAGTACTTC. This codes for CASSYQHRQGQREQYF.

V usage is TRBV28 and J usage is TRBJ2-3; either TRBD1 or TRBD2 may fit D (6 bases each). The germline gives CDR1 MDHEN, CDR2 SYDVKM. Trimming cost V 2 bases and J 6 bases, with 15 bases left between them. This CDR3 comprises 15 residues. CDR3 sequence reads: CASSLPSGAGDTQYF. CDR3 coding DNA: TGTGCCAGCAGTTTACCGTCGGGGGCAGGGGATACGCAGTATTTT. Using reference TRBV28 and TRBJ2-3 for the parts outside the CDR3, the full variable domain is DVKVTQSSRYLVKRTGEKVFLECVQDMDHENMFWYRQDPGLGLRLIYFSYDVKMKEKGDIPEGYSVSREKKERFSLILESASTNQTSMYLCASSLPSGAGDTQYFGPGTRLTVL.

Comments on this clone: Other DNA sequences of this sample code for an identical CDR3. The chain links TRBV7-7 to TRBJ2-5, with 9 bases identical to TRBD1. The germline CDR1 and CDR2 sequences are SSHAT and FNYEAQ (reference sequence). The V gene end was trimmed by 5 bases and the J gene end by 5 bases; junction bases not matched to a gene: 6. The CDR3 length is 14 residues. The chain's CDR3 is CASSRTGGRETQYF. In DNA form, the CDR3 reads TGTGCCAGCAGCCGTACAGGGGGCAGGGAGACCCAGTACTTC.

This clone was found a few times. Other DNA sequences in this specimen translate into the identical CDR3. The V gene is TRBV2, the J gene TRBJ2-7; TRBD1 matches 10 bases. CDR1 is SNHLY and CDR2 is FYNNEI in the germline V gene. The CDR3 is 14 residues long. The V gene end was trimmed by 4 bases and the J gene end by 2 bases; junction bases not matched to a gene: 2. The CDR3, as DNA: TGTGCCAGCAGTGGGGACAGGGGTACCTACGAGCAGTACTTC. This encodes CASSGDRGTYEQYF.

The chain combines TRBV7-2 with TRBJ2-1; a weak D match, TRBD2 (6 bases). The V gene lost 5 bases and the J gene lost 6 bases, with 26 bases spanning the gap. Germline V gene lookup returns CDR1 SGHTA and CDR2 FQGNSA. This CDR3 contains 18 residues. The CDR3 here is CASSQRVTVTWGVNEQFF. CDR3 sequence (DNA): TGTGCCAGCAGCCAGAGAGTGACAGTTACCTGGGGGGTCAATGAGCAGTTCTTC.

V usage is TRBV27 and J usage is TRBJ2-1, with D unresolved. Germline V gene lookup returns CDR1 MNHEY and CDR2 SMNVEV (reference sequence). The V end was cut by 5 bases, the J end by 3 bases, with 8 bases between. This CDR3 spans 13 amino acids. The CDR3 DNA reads TGTGCCAGCAGTCCCACACTCTACAATGAGCAGTTCTTC. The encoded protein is CASSPTLYNEQFF.

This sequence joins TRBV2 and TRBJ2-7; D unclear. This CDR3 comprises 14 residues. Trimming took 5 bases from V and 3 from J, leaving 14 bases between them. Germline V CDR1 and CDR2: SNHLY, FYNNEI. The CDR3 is CASSNTGFYYEQYF. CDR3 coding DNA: TGTGCCAGCAGTAACACGGGTTTCTACTACGAGCAGTACTTC. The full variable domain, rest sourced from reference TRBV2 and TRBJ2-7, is EPEVTQTPSHQVTQMGQEVILRCVPISNHLYFYWYRQILGQKVEFLVSFYNNEISEKSEIFDDQFSVERPDGSNFTLKIRSTKLEDSAMYFCASSNTGFYYEQYFGPGTRLTVT.